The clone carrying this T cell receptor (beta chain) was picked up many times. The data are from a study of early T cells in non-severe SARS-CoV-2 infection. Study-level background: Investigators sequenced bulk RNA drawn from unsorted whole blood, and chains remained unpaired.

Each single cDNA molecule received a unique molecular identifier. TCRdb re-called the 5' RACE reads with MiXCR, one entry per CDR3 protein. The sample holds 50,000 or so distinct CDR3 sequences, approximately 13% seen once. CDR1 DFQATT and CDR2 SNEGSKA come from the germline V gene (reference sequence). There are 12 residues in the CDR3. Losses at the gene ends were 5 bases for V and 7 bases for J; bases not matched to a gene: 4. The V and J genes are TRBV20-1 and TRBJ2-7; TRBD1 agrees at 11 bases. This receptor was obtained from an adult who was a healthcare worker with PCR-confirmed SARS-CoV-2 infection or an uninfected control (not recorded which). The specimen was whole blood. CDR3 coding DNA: TGCAGTGCTGGACAGGGGGCGCAAGAGCAGTACTTC. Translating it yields CSAGQGAQEQYF.